This paragraph covers one T cell receptor beta chain sequence. V was shortened by 3 bases and J by 5 bases, with 7 bases between the two germline ends. CDR3 length: 13 amino acids. TCRdb re-called the 5' RACE reads through MiXCR, storing one row per CDR3 protein. This sample has about 130,000 distinct CDR3 sequences, with almost 9% found just once. This entry is derived from a study of T cells after yellow fever vaccination. This receptor was obtained from a man aged 18 to 30 who received the YFV17D yellow fever vaccine. The chain employs TRBV12-3 or TRBV12-4 and TRBJ2-2; D uncertain. The sample here was CD8+ T cells sorted from PBMCs, taken on the day of the yellow fever booster vaccination. The CDR3 DNA reads as TGTGCCAGCAGTTTTTCGATGACCGGGGAGCTGTTTTTT. Its protein product is CASSFSMTGELFF.